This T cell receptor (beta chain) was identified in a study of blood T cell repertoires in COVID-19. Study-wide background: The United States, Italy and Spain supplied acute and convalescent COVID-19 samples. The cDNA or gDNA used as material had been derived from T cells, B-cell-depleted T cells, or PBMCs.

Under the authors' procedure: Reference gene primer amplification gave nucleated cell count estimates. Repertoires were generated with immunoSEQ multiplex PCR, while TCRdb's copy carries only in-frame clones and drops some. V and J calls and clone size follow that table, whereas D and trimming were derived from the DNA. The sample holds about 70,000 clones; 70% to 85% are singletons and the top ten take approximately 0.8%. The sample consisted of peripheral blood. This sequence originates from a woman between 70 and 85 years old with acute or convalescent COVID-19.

CDR3 DNA sequence: TGTGCCAGCAGTTACGCTGGACTAGCGGGAGGTTTCACCGGGGAGCTGTTTTTT. Its protein product is CASSYAGLAGGFTGELFF. The gene calls are TRBV6-2 or TRBV6-3 and TRBJ2-2, with 14 positions matching TRBD2. After removal of 2 bases from V and 4 bases from J, the junction contained 6 bases not matched to a gene. The germline V gene has CDR1 MNHEY and CDR2 SVGEGT. This CDR3 has 18 amino acids.